This T cell receptor (beta chain) was captured in a study of shared T cell receptors in the human thymus. Assay used: immunoSEQ multiplex PCR; TCRdb lists only in-frame clones, some missing. The data show roughly 550,000 clones, 75% to 85% seen once. Trimming took 6 bases from V and 1 from J, leaving 13 bases between them. Per the germline V gene, CDR1 is MNHEY and CDR2 is SMNVEV (reference sequence). This CDR3 has 14 residues. The data also belong to a second study, concerning human thymus T cells. That study reports: Resected material from corrective heart surgery provided the thymus tissue analysed. Biased V and J segment usage appeared in thymus and peripheral blood.

Sequencing was performed on thymocytes. This sequence originates from a boy in the first two years of life with a congenital heart defect. This sequence joins TRBV27 and TRBJ2-7; no clear D gene. The CDR3 bases are TGTGCCAGCAGCCCAGTTTCAACGTCCTACGAGCAGTACTTC. Translated: CASSPVSTSYEQYF.